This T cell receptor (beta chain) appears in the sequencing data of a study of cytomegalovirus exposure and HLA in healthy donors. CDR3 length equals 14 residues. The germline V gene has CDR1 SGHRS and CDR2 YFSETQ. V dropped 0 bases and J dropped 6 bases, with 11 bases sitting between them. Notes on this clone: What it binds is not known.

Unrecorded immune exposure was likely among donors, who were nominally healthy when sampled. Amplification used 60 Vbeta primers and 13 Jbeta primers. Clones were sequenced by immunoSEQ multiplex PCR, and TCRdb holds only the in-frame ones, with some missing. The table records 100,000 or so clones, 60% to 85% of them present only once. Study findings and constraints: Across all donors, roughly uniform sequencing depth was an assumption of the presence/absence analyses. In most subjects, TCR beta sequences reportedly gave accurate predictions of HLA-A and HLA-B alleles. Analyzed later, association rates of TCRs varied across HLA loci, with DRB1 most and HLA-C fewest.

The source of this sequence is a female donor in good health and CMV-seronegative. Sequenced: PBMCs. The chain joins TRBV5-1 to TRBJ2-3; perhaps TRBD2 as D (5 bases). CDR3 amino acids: CASSLVGSGDTQYF. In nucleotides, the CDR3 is TGCGCCAGCAGCTTGGTAGGATCGGGGGATACGCAGTATTTT. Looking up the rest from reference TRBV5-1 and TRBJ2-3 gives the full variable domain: KAGVTQTPRYLIKTRGQQVTLSCSPISGHRSVSWYQQTPGQGLQFLFEYFSETQRNKGNFPGRFSGRQFSNSRSEMNVSTLELGDSALYLCASSLVGSGDTQYFGPGTRLTVL.